This T cell receptor (beta chain) was profiled in a study of cytomegalovirus exposure and HLA in healthy donors. With 60 Vbeta and 13 Jbeta primers, the PCR was carried out. Here immunoSEQ multiplex PCR was the method, and the copy in TCRdb shows in-frame clones only, minus some. The repertoire consists of 150,000 to 200,000 clones, with roughly 78% occurring once and the leading ten covering approximately 7.1%. Trimming cost V 6 bases and J 5 bases, with 16 bases left between them. Germline CDR1 and CDR2: SNHLY and FYNNEI. The length of the CDR3 is 15 residues. This clone was picked up a small number of times.

This clonotype originated in a man aged 35 to 55 in good health and CMV-seropositive. Sequencing was performed on PBMCs. The chain carries TRBV2 and TRBJ2-2; D is perhaps TRBD1 (6 bases). CDR3 sequence (DNA): TGTGCCAGCAGGGACAGTCGAACTATAACCGGGGAGCTGTTTTTT. The encoded protein is CASRDSRTITGELFF. Combining the CDR3 with reference TRBV2 and TRBJ2-2 gives the whole variable domain EPEVTQTPSHQVTQMGQEVILRCVPISNHLYFYWYRQILGQKVEFLVSFYNNEISEKSEIFDDQFSVERPDGSNFTLKIRSTKLEDSAMYFCASRDSRTITGELFFGEGSRLTVL.